This T cell receptor beta chain was retrieved from a study of T cell responses to AZD1222 COVID-19 vaccine. Regarding the study as a whole: Baseline seropositives among AZD1222 recipients totaled only 5 to 7.

The CDR3 has 12 amino acids. The V end lost 5 bases, the J end lost 9 bases, and 11 bases lay between the germline ends. With regard to this clone: Its antigen is unknown.

Sequenced by immunoSEQ multiplex PCR; TCRdb stores in-frame clones only, minus some. The sample holds over 85,000 clones, 85% to 90% seen once. V usage is TRBV12-3 or TRBV12-4 and J usage is TRBJ1-5, with D hard to call. The sample consisted of peripheral blood, taken on day 0 of AZD1222 vaccination. The receptor comes from an adult in good health. The CDR3 sequence is CASSPDSRPQHF. In DNA, the CDR3 is TGTGCCAGCAGTCCCGACTCGCGGCCCCAGCATTTT.